This T cell receptor beta chain came from a study of cytomegalovirus exposure and HLA in healthy donors. Germline V lookup: CDR1 MNHEY, CDR2 SMNVEV (reference sequence). The CDR3 is 15 amino acids. V shed 0 bases and J 4 bases; nucleotides not matched to a gene: 4. PCR was performed using 60 Vbeta and 13 Jbeta primers. Assay used: immunoSEQ multiplex PCR; TCRdb lists only in-frame clones, some missing. The sample contains 150,000 to 200,000 clones, around 80% of which appear only once. The chain employs TRBV27 and TRBJ1-2; 8 nucleotides line up with TRBD1. The sequencing sample was made of PBMCs. The origin of this receptor is a male donor in good health and CMV-seronegative. CDR3: CASSLSAGGLYGYTF. The CDR3 region has the DNA TGTGCCAGCAGTTTATCGGCAGGGGGCCTCTATGGCTACACCTTC.